The 31 T cell receptor beta chains given below trace back to one sample, sequenced in a study of CD8 T cells in Susac syndrome. With random hexamers, reverse transcription was performed on roughly 0.45 to 1 ug of RNA. A single record per CDR3 protein comes from TCRdb applying MiXCR to the immunoSEQ multiplex PCR reads. The sample holds 200,000 to 250,000 distinct CDR3 sequences, 92% seen once. Sequences were obtained from CD8+ T cells from PBMCs. Receptors were obtained from a human donor with multiple sclerosis.

The V call is TRBV24-1, the J call TRBJ2-1, with a tentative D call TRBD1 (6 bases). The V gene's germline CDR1 is KGHDR and CDR2 SFDVKD. The CDR3 is made up of 14 amino acids. V lost 4 bases and J lost 7, with 13 bases in between. The chain's CDR3 is CATSEGRRGNEQFF. CDR3 nucleotides: TGTGCCACCAGTGAAGGTCGAAGGGGGAATGAGCAGTTCTTC.

The chain uses TRBV4-2 and TRBJ2-2; D could derive from TRBD1 or TRBD2 (5 bases each). V dropped 3 bases and J dropped 4 bases, with 12 bases sitting between them. The CDR3 runs to 15 residues. Germline loops: CDR1 LGHNA, CDR2 YNFKEQ. The CDR3, as DNA: TGTGCCAGCAGCCACGGGACCGGCGCCACCGGGGAGCTGTTTTTT. It yields the protein CASSHGTGATGELFF.

The CDR3 reads CSVEGPAINYGYTF. The CDR3 DNA follows: TGCAGCGTTGAAGGACCCGCTATTAACTATGGCTACACCTTC. This chain joins TRBV29-1 and TRBJ1-2; D is undetermined. The CDR3 is made up of 14 amino acids. Germline values: CDR1 SQVTM, CDR2 ANQGSEA. The germline V and J ends were trimmed by 1 base and 1 base, with 10 bases remaining between them.

J is TRBJ2-7 and V is TRBV20-1; D call uncertain. In germline, CDR1 is DFQATT, CDR2 SNEGSKA (reference sequence). V lost 0 bases, J lost 3 bases, and 9 bases lay in between. This CDR3 contains 13 residues. DNA for the CDR3: TGCAGTGCTAGAGATCGGAATCACTACGAGCAGTACTTC. Its protein is CSARDRNHYEQYF.

This chain links TRBV13 with TRBJ2-5, with a possible D match to TRBD1 (6 bases). V shed 5 bases and J shed 4 bases, with 17 bases lying between them. Germline V gene sequence: CDR1 PRHDT, CDR2 FYEKMQ (reference sequence). The CDR3 extends over 15 amino acids. DNA for the CDR3: TGTGCCAGCAGCAACAGGGCCCGCGGGTCAGAGACCCAGTACTTC. It translates to CASSNRARGSETQYF.

The rearrangement joins TRBV7-9 to TRBJ1-2, with D uncertain. CDR1 and CDR2 (germline): SEHNR, FQNEAQ (reference sequence). Trimming cost V 4 bases and J 2 bases, with 11 bases left between them. This CDR3 is 14 amino acids long. CDR3 nucleotides: TGTGCCAGCAGCTACCCGACCGTGAACTATGGCTACACCTTC. As protein: CASSYPTVNYGYTF.

V and J are TRBV11-1 and TRBJ2-7, with no clear D. The length of the CDR3 is 14 residues. Germline V lookup: CDR1 SGHAT, CDR2 FQDESV (reference sequence). V was cut by 5 bases and J by 1 base, with 12 bases left in between. CDR3 region: CASSHTLGSYEQYF. The CDR3 bases are TGTGCCAGCAGCCATACGTTGGGTTCCTACGAGCAGTACTTC.

The chain carries TRBV13 and TRBJ2-6; a possible D gene is TRBD1 (7 bases). The germline CDR1 and CDR2 sequences are PRHDT and FYEKMQ (reference sequence). CDR3 length: 16 residues. V was clipped by 5 bases and J by 4 bases, with 15 bases between them. CDR3 sequence reads: CASSVEGAGGANVLTF. Here the CDR3 DNA reads TGTGCCAGCAGCGTGGAGGGGGCTGGCGGGGCCAACGTCCTGACTTTC.

V is TRBV19 and J is TRBJ2-7; TRBD1 aligns across 9 bases. After removal of 4 bases from V and 12 bases from J, the junction contained 10 bases not matched to a gene. The length of the CDR3 is 13 residues. Looked up from germline, CDR1 is LNHDA and CDR2 is SQIVND (reference sequence). This chain's CDR3 is CASSTRDRDARYF. Written as DNA, the CDR3 is TGTGCCAGTAGTACCCGGGACAGGGACGCGAGGTACTTC. The complete variable domain, with remaining parts taken from reference TRBV19 and TRBJ2-7, reads DGGITQSPKYLFRKEGQNVTLSCEQNLNHDAMYWYRQDPGQGLRLIYYSQIVNDFQKGDIAEGYSVSREKKESFPLTVTSAQKNPTAFYLCASSTRDRDARYFGPGTRLTVT.

The V gene is TRBV7-9, the J gene TRBJ1-4; 9 nucleotides line up with TRBD1. The CDR3 runs to 18 residues. Germline V gene data show CDR1 as SEHNR and CDR2 as FQNEAQ (reference sequence). J lost 1 base, V lost 4 bases, and 10 bases had no gene match. The CDR3, as DNA: TGTGCCAGCAGCTACCGGGACAGGGTACTTGAAACTAATGAAAAACTGTTTTTT. It codes for CASSYRDRVLETNEKLFF.

The chain employs TRBV4-3 and TRBJ2-6, with 7 bases identical to TRBD1. CDR1 and CDR2 (germline): LGHNA, YSLEER. V lost 0 bases, J lost 5 bases, and 7 bases stayed unmatched. The CDR3 sequence is 17 residues long. The CDR3: CASSQDTEQGRANVLTF. The DNA of the CDR3 is TGCGCCAGCAGCCAAGACACGGAACAGGGGCGGGCCAACGTCCTGACTTTC.

This clonotype has only a few counts. The CDR3 coding sequence is TGTGCCAGCAGCCCACCGGGACTAGGAGTAGGTGAGCAGTTCTTC. This encodes CASSPPGLGVGEQFF. The chain employs TRBV7-2 and TRBJ2-1; 8 bases match TRBD2. Germline CDR1 reads SGHTA; CDR2 reads FQGNSA. V was clipped by 5 bases and J by 9 bases; unmatched bases: 12. This CDR3 spans 15 amino acids. Looking up the rest from reference TRBV7-2 and TRBJ2-1 gives the full variable domain: GAGVSQSPSNKVTEKGKDVELRCDPISGHTALYWYRQSLGQGLEFLIYFQGNSAPDKSGLPSDRFSAERTGGSVSTLTIQRTQQEDSAVYLCASSPPGLGVGEQFFGPGTRLTVL.

This sequence joins TRBV7-6 and TRBJ1-1, with 7 positions matching TRBD1. The trim removed 1 base at V and 11 bases at J, leaving 7 bases unmatched. Germline CDR1 and CDR2: SGHVS and FNYEAQ. This CDR3 contains 13 residues. The CDR3 loop reads CASSLGTGQGAFF. In nucleotides, the CDR3 is TGTGCCAGCAGCTTAGGGACAGGCCAAGGGGCTTTCTTT.

The rearrangement uses TRBV10-2 and TRBJ2-1, with TRBD2 as a possible D gene (5 bases). The CDR3 sequence is 14 residues long. Germline V CDR1 and CDR2: WSHSY, SAAADI. The V gene lost 4 bases and the J gene lost 5 bases, with 12 bases spanning the gap. CDR3 sequence (DNA): TGCGCCAGCAGTGGCGGCGGGTCGCACAATGAGCAGTTCTTC. Amino acids: CASSGGGSHNEQFF.

The rearrangement links TRBV12-5 to TRBJ1-2; maybe TRBD1 (6 bases). The germline V gene encodes CDR1 LGHNT and CDR2 FRNRAP. The CDR3 has 15 residues. The V gene lost 5 bases and the J gene lost 8 bases, with 21 bases spanning the gap. The CDR3, as DNA: TGTGCTAGTGGTACTGATAACAGGGTTTTCGAGGGCTACACCTTC. Translation: CASGTDNRVFEGYTF.

This clonotype has just one count. The chain carries TRBV10-2 and TRBJ2-1; D call uncertain. This CDR3 is 12 amino acids long. The V end was cut by 7 bases, the J end by 4 bases, with 8 bases between. From germline, CDR1 is WSHSY and CDR2 SAAADI. CDR3 nucleotides: TGCGCCAGCACAAAGAGTTACAATGAGCAGTTCTTC. It specifies CASTKSYNEQFF.

The rearrangement links TRBV12-3 or TRBV12-4 to TRBJ2-1, with 8 bases fitting TRBD1. J lost 6 bases, V lost 10 bases, and 8 bases had no gene match. The CDR3 has 13 amino acids. The CDR3 here is CAIRTGRLNEQFF. The CDR3, as DNA: TGTGCCATCAGGACAGGGAGGCTCAATGAGCAGTTCTTC.

The rearrangement links TRBV18 to TRBJ2-7; 7 bases align to TRBD1. V lost 6 bases and J lost 7; bases outside the gene matches: 15. Germline assignment: CDR1 KGHSH and CDR2 LQKENI. The CDR3 has 15 amino acids. The CDR3 loop reads CASSSARQGIGEQYF. The CDR3 DNA is TGTGCCAGCTCTTCTGCCCGACAGGGTATAGGGGAGCAGTACTTC.

The V and J genes are TRBV6-5 and TRBJ2-7; 8 nucleotides align to TRBD1. CDR1 MNHEY and CDR2 SVGAGI come from the germline V gene. The CDR3 has 14 residues. J was trimmed by 5 bases and V by 7 bases; bases with no gene match: 10. The CDR3, as DNA: TGTGCCAGCACCCCCGGGACAGGACGCGACGAGCAGTACTTC. Translated, it gives CASTPGTGRDEQYF.

This chain uses TRBV6-2 or TRBV6-3 with TRBJ1-1, with D unresolved. This CDR3 comprises 11 residues. Trimming took 11 bases from V and 7 from J, leaving 14 bases between them. Per germline, CDR1 MNHEY and CDR2 SVGEGT. The CDR3 reads CAAGQDFEAFF. CDR3 sequence (DNA): TGTGCCGCGGGTCAGGACTTTGAAGCTTTCTTT.

In DNA, the CDR3 is TGTGCCAGCAGTTACTCGGGTTGGGCGCAGCCCCAGCATTTT. Amino acids: CASSYSGWAQPQHF. This sequence joins TRBV6-5 and TRBJ1-5; no definite D call. Germline V gene sequence: CDR1 MNHEY, CDR2 SVGAGI. The CDR3 consists of 14 residues. V dropped 0 bases and J dropped 7 bases, with 10 bases sitting between them.

The chain couples TRBV20-1 to TRBJ1-1; perhaps TRBD1 as D (5 bases). Deletions cut 0 bases from V and 5 bases from J, with 10 bases between. CDR1 is DFQATT and CDR2 is SNEGSKA in the germline V gene (reference sequence). CDR3 length: 13 residues. The CDR3 region is CSARDLGRTEAFF. CDR3 nucleotides: TGCAGTGCTAGAGATTTGGGGCGGACTGAAGCTTTCTTT.

This clonotype has only one observation. The rearrangement joins TRBV19 to TRBJ1-1, with a weak D call TRBD1 (6 bases). From germline, CDR1 is LNHDA and CDR2 SQIVND (reference sequence). The V gene lost 5 bases and the J gene lost 9 bases, with 16 bases spanning the gap. The length of the CDR3 is 13 residues. The CDR3 protein is CASSEGGSIKAFF. In DNA form, the CDR3 reads TGTGCCAGTAGTGAAGGGGGTTCCATCAAAGCTTTCTTT.

The CDR3 coding sequence is TGCGCCAGCAGCCCTACCTCGACTGCCTCCTACGAGCAGTACTTC. Its protein is CASSPTSTASYEQYF. V gene TRBV4-3 combines with J gene TRBJ2-7; D is unresolved. Between the trimmed V and J ends, which lost 4 bases and 0 bases, there was a span of 13 bases. Germline CDR1 reads LGHNA; CDR2 reads YSLEER. The CDR3 loop spans 15 amino acids.

The V and J genes are TRBV30 and TRBJ2-1, with D perhaps TRBD1 (5 bases). CDR3 length: 13 residues. V lost 0 bases and J 4 bases, leaving 7 bases between the germline ends. Germline V gene data show CDR1 as GTSNPN and CDR2 as SVGIG (reference sequence). Here the CDR3 reads CAWSVQVYNEQFF. The CDR3 DNA follows: TGTGCCTGGAGTGTACAGGTATACAATGAGCAGTTCTTC.

This chain uses TRBV19 with TRBJ1-1; D is possibly TRBD1 (6 bases). The length of the CDR3 is 12 residues. The V gene's germline CDR1 is LNHDA and CDR2 SQIVND (reference sequence). The ends were cut back, 7 bases at V and 7 bases at J, with 13 bases in the middle. CDR3 residues: CASTMGGHEAFF. CDR3 DNA sequence: TGTGCCAGTACCATGGGGGGACATGAAGCTTTCTTT. Full variable domain (remainder filled in from reference TRBV19 and TRBJ1-1): DGGITQSPKYLFRKEGQNVTLSCEQNLNHDAMYWYRQDPGQGLRLIYYSQIVNDFQKGDIAEGYSVSREKKESFPLTVTSAQKNPTAFYLCASTMGGHEAFFGQGTRLTVV.

The V and J genes are TRBV7-9 and TRBJ2-4, with D maybe TRBD1 (6 bases). The CDR3 is made up of 17 amino acids. V shed 5 bases and J shed 0 bases, with 17 bases lying between them. Germline CDR1 reads SEHNR; CDR2 reads FQNEAQ (reference sequence). CDR3 in DNA: TGTGCCAGCAGCCACCCAGCAGGGGAACTAGCCAAAAACATTCAGTACTTC. Translated, it gives CASSHPAGELAKNIQYF.

This chain uses TRBV19 with TRBJ2-7; unclear D gene. The CDR3 extends over 13 amino acids. Germline V gene sequence: CDR1 LNHDA, CDR2 SQIVND (reference sequence). V was clipped by 5 bases and J by 2 bases, with 10 bases between them. The DNA of the CDR3 is TGTGCCAGTAGTCACAGAACCGCCTACGAGCAGTACTTC. Translated: CASSHRTAYEQYF.

The chain joins TRBV10-2 to TRBJ2-2; tentative D call: TRBD2 (5 bases). Germline V CDR1 and CDR2: WSHSY, SAAADI. The CDR3 runs to 14 residues. Trimming pared 4 bases from V and 4 bases from J, leaving 10 bases between. The CDR3: CASSGRGITGELFF. The CDR3 nucleotides are TGCGCCAGCAGTGGACGGGGAATCACCGGGGAGCTGTTTTTT.

The chain uses TRBV2 and TRBJ1-1; maybe TRBD1 (5 bases). There are 17 residues in the CDR3. Germline V gene sequence: CDR1 SNHLY, CDR2 FYNNEI. V was pared by 4 bases and J by 4 bases, with 22 bases between. The chain's CDR3 is CASSVMEVRGEGTEAFF. CDR3 coding DNA: TGTGCCAGCAGTGTTATGGAGGTTAGAGGGGAAGGCACTGAAGCTTTCTTT.

The chain combines TRBV7-9 with TRBJ2-7; TRBD1 matches 10 bases. V trimming: 5 bases; J trimming: 4 bases; junction bases outside the gene matches: 5. The CDR3 runs 14 residues. The germline CDR1 and CDR2 sequences are SEHNR and FQNEAQ (reference sequence). CDR3 region: CASSQPGQGYEQYF. CDR3 nucleotide sequence: TGTGCCAGCAGCCAACCGGGACAGGGGTACGAGCAGTACTTC.